This entry is about one T cell receptor (beta chain). The clone's antigen remains unknown. The input lacks base qualities; no much larger clone sits a single base away. This entry belongs to a study of blood T cell repertoires in COVID-19 (dated by TCRdb to the early 2020s). General notes on the study: The collaborator samples originated in the United States, Italy and Spain and spanned the acute and convalescent phases of COVID-19. The dataset comprised deeply sampled blood TCRbeta repertoires from subjects exposed to, actively infected with, or recovered from COVID-19. A de-identified subject ID, COVID-19 status, age in years and sex were almost always included in the sample metadata. Where HLA class I and class II types were available, the types were taken from metadata supplied by the sample provider, not from assay-based typing. The repertoires were made available in a free public database intended to serve as a resource for research on the immune response to SARS-CoV-2. The material from the prospective study consisted of cDNA or gDNA derived from T cells, B-cell-depleted T cells, or PBMCs. Samples were obtained from the ongoing ImmuneRACE study (first 160 participants) and from some 1,300 subjects provided by 6 global collaborators.

TCRbeta CDR3 regions were amplified from genomic DNA by means of the immunoSEQ Assay, a bias-controlled multiplex PCR. The published analysis was carried out like this. The number of nucleated cells in each sample was estimated by amplification of reference gene primers within the assay. Sequence reads were collapsed and filtered to measure the absolute abundance of every unique TCRbeta CDR3 rearrangement. For each sample, productive Simpson clonality was calculated by taking the square root of Simpson's diversity index across productive rearrangements. TCRdb retrieved this table from immuneACCESS and kept in-frame rearrangements only. Not all clones are present; in checked studies, unresolved V genes account for under half, and no reason is known for the remainder. That table furnishes V, J and clone size, whereas the DNA furnished D and trimming. Here the sample has some 300,000 clones; approximately 85% occur a single time. In total, the top ten clones hold approximately 1% of the sample.

Participants in the prospective study were aged roughly 18 to 100 years, lived in 20 to 25 United States geographic areas, and enrolled through a virtual design. In the prospective study, participants were assigned to cohorts based on the clinical history participants reported in a screening survey and a study questionnaire. Recovered participants in ImmuneRACE Cohort 3 were defined as having two consecutive negative NP/OP PCR tests, clearance from a healthcare professional, or resolution of symptoms. Mobile phlebotomists in the prospective study collected whole blood, serum and a nasopharyngeal or oropharyngeal swab from every participant. Prospective study participants could optionally give additional blood draws and questionnaires over an approximately two-month period. Before DNA extraction, blood samples from the prospective study were shipped at room temperature or frozen. In the germline V gene, CDR1 corresponds to MNHEY and CDR2 to SVGAGI. The CDR3 has 14 amino acids, counting the end cysteine and phenylalanine. Only the CDR3 part of the read is kept: 42 bases, read in frame from the first base. Deletion took 6 bases off V and 1 base off J, with a span of 12 bases between the germline ends.

Points the paper makes about the study in general: How much clinical and demographic metadata was included differed by source and by participant, and the metadata was provided uncurated.

The chain is made from TRBV6-5 and TRBJ1-1; TRBD1 is perhaps the D gene, given 5 matching bases. The sequence derives from a woman aged 30 to 39 who had recovered from COVID-19. The sequenced sample consisted of PBMCs or T cells enriched from blood (not recorded which). Here the CDR3 is given as CASRRDGRNTEAFF. The nucleotide sequence is given as TGTGCCAGCAGGCGGGACGGAAGGAACACTGAAGCTTTCTTT.